A selection of T cell receptor beta chains follows, all from one sample in a study of OX40 agonist ivuxolimab in advanced cancers. Assay: immunoSEQ multiplex PCR; the TCRdb copy retains only in-frame clones and omits some. The data show 25,000 to 30,000 clones, roughly 80% seen once. The specimen was CD4+ or CD8+ T cells sorted from blood, collected in a trial of the OX40 agonist ivuxolimab. The receptors shown here come from an adult with an advanced solid tumor such as melanoma, head and neck, liver or kidney cancer. Each CDR3 is given with its conserved first and last residue. Fields, in order: clone size, V gene, J gene, D gene, CDR3 protein, CDR3 DNA. The D gene is left open where the match is weak. Not all rows give a size; the values are once, few, many and, for expanded clones, a class.

.	TRBV14	TRBJ1-4	.	CASSQDQTPWEKLFF	TGTGCCAGCAGCCAAGATCAGACGCCGTGGGAAAAACTGTTTTTT
.	TRBV5-6	TRBJ2-5	.	CASTSGAAGLIETQYF	TGTGCCAGCACCTCTGGGGCGGCAGGTCTTATTGAGACCCAGTACTTC
.	TRBV19	TRBJ2-7	.	CASSNRGNKLYF	TGTGCCAGTAGTAACCGGGGAAATAAATTGTACTTC
.	TRBV7-9	TRBJ1-4	.	CASSFIKANEKLFF	TGTGCCAGCAGCTTCATCAAGGCCAATGAAAAACTGTTTTTT
.	TRBV6-1	TRBJ1-4	.	CASSEAVMGVTNEKLFF	TGTGCCAGCAGTGAAGCGGTAATGGGAGTAACTAATGAAAAACTGTTTTTT
many	TRBV6-6	TRBJ1-2	.	CASSYSWGYYGYTF	TGTGCCAGCAGTTACTCGTGGGGCTACTATGGCTACACCTTC
.	TRBV25-1	TRBJ2-3	.	CASSVESDTQYF	TGTGCCAGCAGTGTCGAGTCGGATACGCAGTATTTT
.	TRBV7-6	TRBJ2-7	.	CASSLHPGSYEQYF	TGTGCCAGCAGCTTACATCCGGGCTCCTACGAGCAGTACTTC
.	TRBV6-6	TRBJ2-5	TRBD2	CANSYSFPSGEETQYF	TGTGCCAACAGTTACTCGTTTCCTAGCGGAGAAGAGACCCAGTACTTC
.	TRBV7-9	TRBJ2-1	.	CASSLVSGLEEQFF	TGTGCCAGCAGCTTAGTATCCGGGTTGGAGGAGCAGTTCTTC
.	TRBV9	TRBJ1-5	.	CASSVSGSQPQHF	TGTGCCAGCAGCGTATCGGGGAGTCAGCCCCAGCATTTT
.	TRBV5-6	TRBJ2-1	.	CASSPRPRSYNEQFF	TGTGCCAGCAGCCCCCGGCCCCGCTCCTACAATGAGCAGTTCTTC
.	TRBV27	TRBJ2-1	.	CASRAPVGPHSYNEQFF	TGTGCCAGCCGCGCCCCCGTGGGTCCTCACTCCTACAATGAGCAGTTCTTC
.	TRBV2	TRBJ2-3	TRBD2	CASSESLAGAHWVQYF	TGTGCCAGCAGTGAAAGTCTAGCGGGCGCCCATTGGGTGCAGTATTTT
.	TRBV19	TRBJ2-2	TRBD2	CASSIGAGGPGELFF	TGTGCCAGTAGTATAGGTGCGGGAGGACCCGGGGAGCTGTTTTTT
few	TRBV9	TRBJ1-6	.	CASSLQDEEGSPLHF	TGTGCCAGCAGCCTACAGGACGAGGAGGGATCACCCCTCCACTTT
.	TRBV5-1	TRBJ1-1	TRBD1	CASSPPGQGVNTEAFF	TGCGCCAGCAGCCCCCCAGGGCAGGGGGTGAACACTGAAGCTTTCTTT
.	TRBV9	TRBJ1-3	.	CASSPHPDGIGNTIYF	TGTGCCAGCAGCCCGCACCCCGACGGGATTGGAAACACCATATATTTT
few	TRBV9	TRBJ2-5	TRBD2	CASSPSGGATETQYF	TGTGCCAGCAGTCCTAGCGGGGGGGCGACAGAGACCCAGTACTTC
.	TRBV5-1	TRBJ1-1	.	CASSLDGGGTEAFF	TGCGCCAGCAGCTTGGACGGAGGGGGCACTGAAGCTTTCTTT
.	TRBV7-9	TRBJ2-1	.	CASSLSWGYEQFF	TGTGCCAGCAGCTTATCCTGGGGCTATGAGCAGTTCTTC
few	TRBV4-1	TRBJ1-1	.	CASSQGLEAFF	TGCGCCAGCAGCCAGGGATTAGAAGCTTTCTTT
.	TRBV30	TRBJ2-5	TRBD1	CAWTTGRWETQYF	TGTGCCTGGACGACAGGGCGTTGGGAGACCCAGTACTTC
.	TRBV5-1	TRBJ2-7	.	CASSFPESSYEQYF	TGCGCCAGCAGCTTTCCGGAAAGCTCCTACGAGCAGTACTTC
once	TRBV29-1	TRBJ1-2	.	CSVVTVGYTF	TGCAGCGTTGTAACAGTTGGCTACACCTTC
.	TRBV7-8	TRBJ1-1	TRBD1	CASSPRTGAPRTEAFF	TGTGCCAGCAGCCCCCGGACAGGGGCCCCGAGGACTGAAGCTTTCTTT
few	TRBV5-4	TRBJ2-5	.	CASSQKSGGTQYF	TGTGCCAGCAGCCAAAAGAGTGGTGGGACCCAGTACTTC
.	TRBV1	TRBJ2-7	.	CTSSQDPHFLEEQYF	TGCACCAGCAGCCAAGACCCCCACTTCCTGGAAGAGCAGTACTTC
.	TRBV9	TRBJ1-2	.	CASSVGAGLTGYTF	TGTGCCAGCAGCGTAGGTGCAGGATTGACCGGCTACACCTTC
.	TRBV9	TRBJ1-2	TRBD1	CASSVGDRVLRRDYGYTF	TGTGCCAGCAGCGTAGGGGACAGGGTTTTACGGCGCGACTATGGCTACACCTTC
.	TRBV5-6	TRBJ1-3	.	CASSFISGINTIYF	TGTGCCAGCAGCTTCATTTCAGGGATCAACACCATATATTTT
.	TRBV5-1	TRBJ2-1	.	CASSLVQNAYNEQFF	TGCGCCAGCAGCTTGGTGCAGAATGCCTACAATGAGCAGTTCTTC
once	TRBV5-1	TRBJ1-1	.	CASKGSGTEAFF	TGCGCCAGCAAAGGCTCGGGCACTGAAGCTTTCTTT
.	TRBV27	TRBJ2-7	.	CASRYRIGGPYNNEQYF	TGTGCCAGCAGGTACAGAATAGGGGGACCTTACAACAACGAGCAGTACTTC
few	TRBV19	TRBJ2-7	.	CASSIHGPDSYEQYF	TGTGCCAGTAGTATACATGGGCCTGACTCCTACGAGCAGTACTTC